This T cell receptor beta chain appears in the sequencing data of a study of monozygotic twins with inflammatory bowel disease. Researchers generated cDNA in eight separate reactions per sample. Each CDR3 protein gets one entry in TCRdb, which reprocessed the 5' RACE reads and gives no DNA. The sample holds roughly 170,000 distinct CDR3 sequences. Germline loops: CDR1 MDHEN, CDR2 SYDVKM. The length of the CDR3 is 16 residues. No sorting of T cells preceded isolation of total RNA from whole blood. This TCR was recovered from a human donor with ulcerative colitis or Crohn's disease, or a healthy co-twin of an affected twin (not recorded which). The source material was blood. The V and J genes are TRBV28 and TRBJ2-1; TCRdb proposes TRBD2, but this gene call is untestable without DNA. CDR3 residues: CASTSRSGSSYNEQFF.